A single sample is the source of the 21 T cell receptor beta chains below, sequenced in a study of cytomegalovirus exposure and HLA in healthy donors. With 60 Vbeta and 13 Jbeta primers, the PCR was carried out. Clones were sequenced by immunoSEQ multiplex PCR, and TCRdb holds only the in-frame ones, with some missing. The repertoire holds 150,000 to 200,000 clones, with about 88% as singletons. The sample comprised PBMCs. The receptor set was obtained from a girl under two years old in good health and CMV-seronegative.

The V gene is TRBV27, the J gene TRBJ2-7; 9 bases align to TRBD1. Germline V gene data show CDR1 as MNHEY and CDR2 as SMNVEV (reference sequence). The length of the CDR3 is 14 residues. The ends lost 1 base at V and 6 bases at J; junction bases unmatched: 4. For the CDR3, the DNA is TGTGCCAGCAGTTTATTCGGGACAGGGAGCGAGCAGTACTTC. It encodes CASSLFGTGSEQYF.

There are a few counts of this clone. The chain joins TRBV6-1 to TRBJ1-5; TRBD1 is a possible D gene (6 bases). V lost 6 bases to trimming and J lost 0 bases, with 12 bases between them. This CDR3 has 15 amino acids. Looked up from germline, CDR1 is MNHNS and CDR2 is SASEGT. CDR3: CASSRRGYSNQPQHF. The DNA for the CDR3 is TGTGCCAGCAGCCGCAGGGGTTATAGCAATCAGCCCCAGCATTTT.

This clone was picked up one time. The V and J genes are TRBV6-6 and TRBJ1-5; TRBD1 is a possible D gene (6 bases). The germline gives CDR1 MNHNY, CDR2 SVGAGI (reference sequence). Trimming stripped 6 bases from V and 3 bases from J, with 15 bases between. The CDR3 is 15 residues long. CDR3 sequence reads: CASSRGARDNQPQHF. The DNA for the CDR3 is TGTGCCAGCAGCCGGGGGGCCAGGGACAATCAGCCCCAGCATTTT.

The genes are TRBV7-8 and TRBJ1-4; a weak D match, TRBD1 (5 bases). V lost 5 bases and J 0 bases, leaving 16 bases between the germline ends. This CDR3 spans 17 amino acids. The germline CDR1 and CDR2 sequences are SGHVS and FQNEAQ. As DNA, the CDR3 is TGTGCCAGCAGCCTTAGAATAGGGGCCGCAACTAATGAAAAACTGTTTTTT. It codes for CASSLRIGAATNEKLFF.

The sample holds a few counts of this clone. The J gene is TRBJ2-2, the V gene TRBV19, with 13 bases aligning to TRBD2. Germline V gene lookup returns CDR1 LNHDA and CDR2 SQIVND (reference sequence). The CDR3 runs to 19 residues. V lost 3 bases, J lost 6 bases, and 13 bases stayed unmatched. Here the CDR3 reads CASSIPRQLAGGLAGELFF. As DNA, the CDR3 is TGTGCCAGTAGTATTCCCCGACAACTAGCGGGGGGGCTGGCCGGGGAGCTGTTTTTT.

The chain recombines TRBV19 with TRBJ1-2; TRBD1 matches 8 bases. V gave up 4 bases and J gave up 8 bases; unmatched junction bases: 9. This CDR3 has 14 amino acids. Germline V gene data show CDR1 as LNHDA and CDR2 as SQIVND (reference sequence). In nucleotides, the CDR3 is TGTGCCAGTAGTACGCAGACAGGGGCCGGGGGCTACACCTTC. The encoded protein is CASSTQTGAGGYTF.

V is TRBV19 and J is TRBJ2-1; weak D call: TRBD1 (6 bases). Germline V gene data show CDR1 as LNHDA and CDR2 as SQIVND (reference sequence). V lost 6 bases to trimming and J lost 6 bases, with 9 bases between them. This CDR3 is 12 amino acids long. The CDR3 is CASSVGANEQFF. The CDR3 bases are TGTGCCAGTAGCGTGGGGGCCAATGAGCAGTTCTTC.

This clone appeared a few times. The gene calls are TRBV7-2 and TRBJ1-2; D possibly corresponds to TRBD1 (5 bases). V shed 0 bases and J shed 8 bases, with 10 bases lying between them. Germline lookup yields CDR1 SGHTA and CDR2 FQGNSA. The CDR3 sequence is 13 residues long. This CDR3 reads CASSLAGRAGYTF. The CDR3 bases are TGTGCCAGCAGCTTAGCGGGCAGGGCAGGCTACACCTTC.

The CDR3 DNA reads TGTGCCAGCAGTTCCACATTTTTTGGGGAGCTGTTTTTT. Its translation is CASSSTFFGELFF. V gene TRBV7-6 combines with J gene TRBJ2-2; D unresolved. Trimming cost V 6 bases and J 8 bases, with 13 bases left between them. Germline-derived CDR1 and CDR2 are SGHVS and FNYEAQ. The CDR3 has 13 residues.

The chain employs TRBV5-1 and TRBJ2-1; TRBD2 matches at 7 bases. V shed 0 bases and J 5 bases; nucleotides not matched to a gene: 2. Germline V gives CDR1 SGHRS, CDR2 YFSETQ. This CDR3 contains 14 residues. CDR3 bases: TGCGCCAGCAGCTTGGGGACTAGTAACAATGAGCAGTTCTTC. Translated: CASSLGTSNNEQFF.

The CDR3 DNA reads TGTGCCAGCAGCCGACAGGGCTACGAGCAGTACTTC. Its protein is CASSRQGYEQYF. V usage is TRBV7-2 and J usage is TRBJ2-7, with 7 bases matching TRBD1. V gave up 5 bases and J gave up 3 bases; unmatched junction bases: 1. The length of the CDR3 is 12 residues. CDR1 is SGHTA and CDR2 is FQGNSA in the germline V gene.

This clone was counted once. The rearrangement uses TRBV5-1 and TRBJ1-1, with 7 bases that match TRBD1. This CDR3 has 18 residues. CDR1 is SGHRS and CDR2 is YFSETQ in the germline V gene. V dropped 4 bases and J dropped 5; count of bases not matched to a gene: 20. The CDR3 nucleotides read TGCGCCAGCAGCGATGCGACAGGGAGAATGCTACGATTAACTGAAGCTTTCTTT. Its translation is CASSDATGRMLRLTEAFF.

This rearrangement joins TRBV9 to TRBJ1-2; TRBD1 aligns across 7 bases. Unmatched junction bases numbered 11, after V lost 3 bases and J lost 6 bases. CDR3 length: 15 residues. The germline V gene has CDR1 SGDLS and CDR2 YYNGEE. The CDR3 bases are TGTGCCAGCAGCGCACTGACAGGGAATCTCGATGGCTACACCTTC. As protein: CASSALTGNLDGYTF.

This rearrangement joins TRBV5-1 to TRBJ2-7, with TRBD2 as a possible D gene (5 bases). V lost 0 bases, J lost 6 bases, and 10 bases lay in between. This CDR3 contains 13 residues. The germline V gene has CDR1 SGHRS and CDR2 YFSETQ. The CDR3 DNA sequence: TGCGCCAGCAGCTTGGTAGTAGGGAGCGAGCAGTACTTC. This gives the protein CASSLVVGSEQYF.

The chain has TRBV5-1 and TRBJ2-5, with no clear D. Trimming cost V 2 bases and J 3 bases, with 5 bases left between them. This CDR3 comprises 12 residues. Germline CDR1 SGHRS, CDR2 YFSETQ. CDR3 sequence: CASSFNKETQYF. CDR3 sequence (DNA): TGCGCCAGCAGCTTTAACAAAGAGACCCAGTACTTC.

V and J are TRBV7-9 and TRBJ1-1; a weak D match, TRBD1 (6 bases). V was pared by 3 bases and J by 6 bases, with 14 bases between. This CDR3 region has 14 residues. Germline-derived CDR1 and CDR2 are SEHNR and FQNEAQ (reference sequence). This CDR3 is CASSFPQGRSEAFF. The CDR3 coding sequence is TGTGCCAGCAGCTTTCCCCAGGGGAGATCTGAAGCTTTCTTT.

The V and J genes are TRBV6-6 and TRBJ2-5; D gene uncertain. The CDR3 is made up of 12 amino acids. V lost 6 bases to trimming and J lost 4 bases, with 9 bases between them. The germline gives CDR1 MNHNY, CDR2 SVGAGI (reference sequence). The CDR3 DNA follows: TGTGCCAGCAGCCGCGTCCGAGAGACCCAGTACTTC. As protein: CASSRVRETQYF.

This chain joins TRBV4-1 and TRBJ2-4; 8 bases map to TRBD2. Germline-derived CDR1 and CDR2 are MGHRA and YSYEKL. Trimming at V came to 4 bases and at J to 0 bases, leaving 14 bases not matched to a gene. The CDR3 has 19 amino acids. CDR3 sequence reads: CASSPLGGLGQIAKNIQYF. CDR3 DNA: TGCGCCAGCAGCCCGCTAGGGGGACTAGGTCAAATAGCCAAAAACATTCAGTACTTC.

V and J are TRBV5-1 and TRBJ1-6, with D possibly TRBD1 on 5 matching bases. V lost 4 bases and J lost 0, with 17 bases in between. CDR1 and CDR2 (germline): SGHRS, YFSETQ. The CDR3 extends over 18 amino acids. CDR3 loop: CASSLTGTQSSYNSPLHF. The CDR3 region has the DNA TGCGCCAGCAGCCTCACCGGGACTCAAAGCTCCTATAATTCACCCCTCCACTTT.

The chain employs TRBV5-1 and TRBJ2-7, with 9 bases identical to TRBD1. CDR1 is SGHRS and CDR2 is YFSETQ in the germline V gene. This CDR3 has 16 amino acids. The V and J ends lost 0 bases and 1 base, in that order; junction bases with no gene match: 5. The DNA for the CDR3 is TGCGCCAGCAGCTTGGGGGCCGGGACAGGGTCCTACGAGCAGTACTTC. Its protein product is CASSLGAGTGSYEQYF.

The V gene is TRBV6-1, the J gene TRBJ2-5, with a possible D match to TRBD1 (5 bases). This CDR3 region has 17 residues. Germline CDR1 reads MNHNS; CDR2 reads SASEGT. Between the trimmed V and J ends, which lost 0 bases and 4 bases, there was a span of 18 bases. In DNA, the CDR3 is TGTGCCAGCAGTGAAGCCGCTGGCCCCAGGGAAGGAGAGACCCAGTACTTC. It encodes CASSEAAGPREGETQYF.